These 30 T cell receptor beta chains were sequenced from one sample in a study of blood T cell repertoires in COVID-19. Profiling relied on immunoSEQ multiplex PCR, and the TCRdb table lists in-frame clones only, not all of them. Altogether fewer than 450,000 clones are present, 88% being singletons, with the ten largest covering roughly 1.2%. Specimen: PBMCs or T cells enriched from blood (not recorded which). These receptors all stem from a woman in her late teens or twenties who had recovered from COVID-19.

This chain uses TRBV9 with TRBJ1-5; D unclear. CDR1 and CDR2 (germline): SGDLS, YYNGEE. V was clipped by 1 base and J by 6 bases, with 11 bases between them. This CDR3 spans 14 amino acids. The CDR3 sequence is CASSVSPEGQPQHF. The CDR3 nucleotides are TGTGCCAGCAGCGTATCCCCTGAGGGTCAGCCCCAGCATTTT.

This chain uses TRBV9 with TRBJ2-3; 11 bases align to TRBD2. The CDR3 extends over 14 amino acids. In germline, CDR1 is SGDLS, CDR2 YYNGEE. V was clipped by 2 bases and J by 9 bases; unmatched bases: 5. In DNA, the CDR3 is TGTGCCAGCAGCGTTAGACTAGCGGGGAGCACGCAGTATTTT. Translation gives CASSVRLAGSTQYF.

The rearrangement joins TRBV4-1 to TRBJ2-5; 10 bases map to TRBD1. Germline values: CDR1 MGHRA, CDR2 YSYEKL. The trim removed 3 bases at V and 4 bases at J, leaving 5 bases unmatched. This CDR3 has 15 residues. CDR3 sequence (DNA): TGCGCCAGCAGCCAGCTCGGACAGGGGGGAGAGACCCAGTACTTC. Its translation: CASSQLGQGGETQYF.

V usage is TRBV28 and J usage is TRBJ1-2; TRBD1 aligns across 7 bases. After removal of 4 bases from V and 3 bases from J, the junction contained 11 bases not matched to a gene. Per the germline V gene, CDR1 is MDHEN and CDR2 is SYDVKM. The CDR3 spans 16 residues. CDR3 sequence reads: CASSSIQGQPHYGYTF. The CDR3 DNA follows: TGTGCCAGCAGTTCGATACAGGGGCAGCCCCACTATGGCTACACCTTC.

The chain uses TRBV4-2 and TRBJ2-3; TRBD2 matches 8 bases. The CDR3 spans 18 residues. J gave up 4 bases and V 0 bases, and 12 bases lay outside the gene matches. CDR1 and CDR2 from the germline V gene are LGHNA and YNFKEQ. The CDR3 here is CASSQENVRGGRADTQYF. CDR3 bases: TGTGCCAGCAGCCAAGAGAATGTCCGGGGGGGCCGGGCAGATACGCAGTATTTT.

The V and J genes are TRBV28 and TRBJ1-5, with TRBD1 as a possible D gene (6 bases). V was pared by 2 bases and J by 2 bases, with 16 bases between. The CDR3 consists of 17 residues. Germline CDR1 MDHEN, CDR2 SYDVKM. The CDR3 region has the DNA TGTGCCAGCAGTTTAAGGCAGGGGAGGGTAGGCAATCAGCCCCAGCATTTT. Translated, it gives CASSLRQGRVGNQPQHF.

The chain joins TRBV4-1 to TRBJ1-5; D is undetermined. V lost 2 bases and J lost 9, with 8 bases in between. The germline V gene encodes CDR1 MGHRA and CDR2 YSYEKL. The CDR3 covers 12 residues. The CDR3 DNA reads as TGCGCCAGCAGCCAACAGGTAGGGCCCCAGCATTTT. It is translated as CASSQQVGPQHF.

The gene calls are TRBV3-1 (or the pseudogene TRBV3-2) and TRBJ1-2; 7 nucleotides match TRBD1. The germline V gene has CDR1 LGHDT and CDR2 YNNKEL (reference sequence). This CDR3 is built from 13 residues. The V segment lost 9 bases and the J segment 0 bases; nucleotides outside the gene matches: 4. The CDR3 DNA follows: TGTGCCAGTAGGGGGACAGCTAACTATGGCTACACCTTC. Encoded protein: CASRGTANYGYTF.

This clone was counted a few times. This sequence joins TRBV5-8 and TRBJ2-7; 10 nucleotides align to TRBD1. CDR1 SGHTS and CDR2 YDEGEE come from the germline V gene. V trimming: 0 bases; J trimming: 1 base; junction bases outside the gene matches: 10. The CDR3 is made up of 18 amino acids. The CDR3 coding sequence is TGTGCCAGCAGCTTGGGGGTCAAGACAGGGGGCGGATCCTACGAGCAGTACTTC. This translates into CASSLGVKTGGGSYEQYF.

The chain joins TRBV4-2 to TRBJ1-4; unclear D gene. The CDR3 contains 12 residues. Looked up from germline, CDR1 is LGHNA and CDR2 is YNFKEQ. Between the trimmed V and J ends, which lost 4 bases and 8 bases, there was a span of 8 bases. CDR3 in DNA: TGTGCCAGCAGCCCCGCCGGGGAAAAACTGTTTTTT. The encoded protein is CASSPAGEKLFF.

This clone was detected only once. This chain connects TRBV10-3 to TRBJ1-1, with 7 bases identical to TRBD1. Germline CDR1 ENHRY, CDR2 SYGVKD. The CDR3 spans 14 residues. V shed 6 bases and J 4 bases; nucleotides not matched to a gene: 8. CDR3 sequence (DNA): TGTGCCATCAGCATGGGACAGCAGCGCACTGAAGCTTTCTTT. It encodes CAISMGQQRTEAFF.

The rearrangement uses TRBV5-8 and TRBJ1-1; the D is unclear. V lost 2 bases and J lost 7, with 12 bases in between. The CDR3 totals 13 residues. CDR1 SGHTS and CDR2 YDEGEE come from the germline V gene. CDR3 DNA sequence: TGTGCCAGCAGCTTAGAGGGAGGCATTGAAGCTTTCTTT. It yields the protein CASSLEGGIEAFF.

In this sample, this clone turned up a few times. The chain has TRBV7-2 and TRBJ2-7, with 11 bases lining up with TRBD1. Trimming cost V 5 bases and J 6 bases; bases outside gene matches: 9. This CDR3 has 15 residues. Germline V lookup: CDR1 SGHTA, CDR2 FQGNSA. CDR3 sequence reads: CASSRRTGGESEQYF. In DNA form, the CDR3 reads TGTGCCAGCAGCCGGCGGACAGGGGGCGAGAGCGAGCAGTACTTC.

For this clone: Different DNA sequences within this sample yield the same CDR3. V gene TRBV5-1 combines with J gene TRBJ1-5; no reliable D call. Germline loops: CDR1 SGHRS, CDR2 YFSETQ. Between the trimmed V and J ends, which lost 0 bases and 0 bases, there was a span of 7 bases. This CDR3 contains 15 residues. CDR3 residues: CASSLAGGSNQPQHF. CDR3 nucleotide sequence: TGCGCCAGCAGCTTGGCTGGAGGTAGCAATCAGCCCCAGCATTTT.

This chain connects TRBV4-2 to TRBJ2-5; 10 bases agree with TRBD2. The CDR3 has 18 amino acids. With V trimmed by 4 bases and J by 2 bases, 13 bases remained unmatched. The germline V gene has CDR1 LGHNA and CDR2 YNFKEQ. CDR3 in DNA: TGTGCCAGCAGCCCCTCGGGGCTAGCGGGGGCCGAGCAAGAGACCCAGTACTTC. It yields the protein CASSPSGLAGAEQETQYF.

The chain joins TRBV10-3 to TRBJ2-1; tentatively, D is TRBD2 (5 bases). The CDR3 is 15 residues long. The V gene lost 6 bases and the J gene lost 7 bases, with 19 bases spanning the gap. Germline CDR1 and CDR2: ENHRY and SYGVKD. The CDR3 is CAISLTRGSRNEQFF. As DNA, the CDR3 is TGTGCCATCAGCCTAACACGGGGTTCTAGGAATGAGCAGTTCTTC.

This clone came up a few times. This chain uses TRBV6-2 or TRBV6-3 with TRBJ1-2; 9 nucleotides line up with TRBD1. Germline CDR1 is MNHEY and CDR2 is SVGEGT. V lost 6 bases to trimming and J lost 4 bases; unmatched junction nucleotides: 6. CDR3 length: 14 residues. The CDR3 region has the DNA TGTGCCAGCAGCTCCGGGACAGGGATCTATGGCTACACCTTC. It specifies CASSSGTGIYGYTF.

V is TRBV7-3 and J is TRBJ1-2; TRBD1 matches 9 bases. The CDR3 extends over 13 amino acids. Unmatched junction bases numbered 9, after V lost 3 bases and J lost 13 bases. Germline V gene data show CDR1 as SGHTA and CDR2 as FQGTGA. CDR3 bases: TGTGCCAGCAGCTTCAACCCGGGACAGGGTTTCACCTTC. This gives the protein CASSFNPGQGFTF.

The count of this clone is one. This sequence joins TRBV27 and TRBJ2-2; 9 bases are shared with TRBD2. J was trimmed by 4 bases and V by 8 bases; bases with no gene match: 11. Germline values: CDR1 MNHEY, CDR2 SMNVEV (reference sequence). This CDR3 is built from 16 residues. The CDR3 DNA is TGTGCCAGCCCGGCCAGCGGGGGGATGAGCACCGGGGAGCTGTTTTTT. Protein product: CASPASGGMSTGELFF.

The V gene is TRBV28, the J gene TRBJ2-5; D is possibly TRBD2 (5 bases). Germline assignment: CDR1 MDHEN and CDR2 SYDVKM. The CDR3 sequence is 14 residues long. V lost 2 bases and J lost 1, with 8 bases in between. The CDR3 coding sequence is TGTGCCAGCAGTTTAGTGAGGGTCCAAGAGACCCAGTACTTC. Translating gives CASSLVRVQETQYF.

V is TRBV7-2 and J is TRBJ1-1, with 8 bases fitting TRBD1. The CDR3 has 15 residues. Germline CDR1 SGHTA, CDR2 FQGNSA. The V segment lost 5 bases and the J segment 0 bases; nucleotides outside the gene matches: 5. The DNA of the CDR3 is TGTGCCAGCAGCCCGGGGACAGGAATGAACACTGAAGCTTTCTTT. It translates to CASSPGTGMNTEAFF.

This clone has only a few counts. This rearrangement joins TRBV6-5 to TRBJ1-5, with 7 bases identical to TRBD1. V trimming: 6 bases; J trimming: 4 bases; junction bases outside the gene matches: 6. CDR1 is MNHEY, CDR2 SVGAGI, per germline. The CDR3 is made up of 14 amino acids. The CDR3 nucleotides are TGTGCCAGCAGACCCCACAGGGGAAATCAGCCCCAGCATTTT. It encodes CASRPHRGNQPQHF.

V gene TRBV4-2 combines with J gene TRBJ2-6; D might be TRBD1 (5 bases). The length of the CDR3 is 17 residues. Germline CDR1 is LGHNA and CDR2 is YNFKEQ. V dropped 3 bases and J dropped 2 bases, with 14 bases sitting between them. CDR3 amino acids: CASSQGRVGPGANVLTF. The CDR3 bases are TGTGCCAGCAGCCAGGGCAGGGTCGGACCTGGGGCCAACGTCCTGACTTTC.

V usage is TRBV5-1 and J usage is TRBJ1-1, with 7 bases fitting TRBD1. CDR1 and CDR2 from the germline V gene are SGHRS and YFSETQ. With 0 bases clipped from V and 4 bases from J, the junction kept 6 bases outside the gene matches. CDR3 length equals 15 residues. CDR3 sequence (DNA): TGCGCCAGCAGCTTGGCCGGTCCAGGGGGCACTGAAGCTTTCTTT. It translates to CASSLAGPGGTEAFF.

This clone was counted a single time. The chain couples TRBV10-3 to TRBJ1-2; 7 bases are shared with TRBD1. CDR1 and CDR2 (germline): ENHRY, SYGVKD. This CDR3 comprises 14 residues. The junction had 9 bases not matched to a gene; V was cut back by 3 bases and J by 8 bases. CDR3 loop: CAISDLGQGDGYTF. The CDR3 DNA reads TGTGCCATCAGTGATCTCGGGCAGGGGGACGGCTACACCTTC.

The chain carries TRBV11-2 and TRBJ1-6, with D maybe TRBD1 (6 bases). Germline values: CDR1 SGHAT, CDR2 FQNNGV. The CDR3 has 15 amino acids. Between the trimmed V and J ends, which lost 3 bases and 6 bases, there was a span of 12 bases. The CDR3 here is CASSFQDSSNSPLHF. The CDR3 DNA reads TGTGCCAGCAGCTTCCAGGACAGCTCTAATTCACCCCTCCACTTT.

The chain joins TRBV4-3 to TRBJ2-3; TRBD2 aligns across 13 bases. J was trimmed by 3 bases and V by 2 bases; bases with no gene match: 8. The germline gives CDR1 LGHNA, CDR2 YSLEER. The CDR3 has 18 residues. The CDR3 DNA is TGCGCCAGCAGCCAATTCAAACTAGCGGGGGGGCTAACAGATACGCAGTATTTT. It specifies CASSQFKLAGGLTDTQYF.

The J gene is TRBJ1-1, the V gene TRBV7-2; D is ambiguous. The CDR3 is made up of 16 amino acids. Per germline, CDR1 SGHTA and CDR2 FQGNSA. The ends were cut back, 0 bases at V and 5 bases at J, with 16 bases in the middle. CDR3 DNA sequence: TGTGCCAGCAGCTTAGCGTTTGAGACGGCGGAAACTGAAGCTTTCTTT. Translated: CASSLAFETAETEAFF.

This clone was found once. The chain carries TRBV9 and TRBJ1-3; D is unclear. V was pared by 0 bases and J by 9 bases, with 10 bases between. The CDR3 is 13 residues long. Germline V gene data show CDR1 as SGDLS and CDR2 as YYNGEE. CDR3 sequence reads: CASSVDGSGTIYF. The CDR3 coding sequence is TGTGCCAGCAGCGTAGACGGTTCTGGCACCATATATTTT.

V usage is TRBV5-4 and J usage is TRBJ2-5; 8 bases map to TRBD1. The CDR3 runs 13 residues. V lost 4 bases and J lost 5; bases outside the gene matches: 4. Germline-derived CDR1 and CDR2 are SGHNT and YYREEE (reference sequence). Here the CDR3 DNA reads TGTGCCAGCAGCCAAGACAGGGGCGAGACCCAGTACTTC. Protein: CASSQDRGETQYF.